Listed here are 30 T cell receptor beta chains from one sample, sequenced in a study of blood T cell repertoires in COVID-19. Profiled with immunoSEQ multiplex PCR; TCRdb holds only in-frame clones, not every one. There are about 300,000 clones in the sample; roughly 85% occur only once, and about 14% lies in the top ten. Material: peripheral blood. The receptors originated from a human donor in a cohort sampled during active COVID-19.

This chain uses TRBV3-1 (or the pseudogene TRBV3-2) with TRBJ2-3, with TRBD2 identical over 8 bases. The CDR3 extends over 16 amino acids. The germline V gene has CDR1 LGHDT and CDR2 YNNKEL (reference sequence). Losses at the gene ends were 0 bases for V and 3 bases for J; bases not matched to a gene: 5. The CDR3 DNA is TGTGCCAGCAGCCAAGACACGCGCGGGGGGACAGATACGCAGTATTTT. Translating it yields CASSQDTRGGTDTQYF.

The chain links TRBV21-1 to TRBJ1-1; TRBD1, the table's D call, was not compared with the DNA. TRBV21-1 is reported as a pseudogene. The CDR3 covers 11 residues. CDR3 in amino acids: CASSRHWEAFF. Here the CDR3 DNA reads TGTGCCAGCAGCAGACATTGGGAAGCTTTCTTT.

The V gene is TRBV6-5, the J gene TRBJ2-5; TRBD1 matches at 7 bases. This CDR3 is 13 amino acids long. Trimming removed 6 bases from V and 3 bases from J; junction bases left unmatched: 4. Per germline, CDR1 MNHEY and CDR2 SVGAGI. CDR3 sequence: CASRETGKETQYF. CDR3 DNA: TGTGCCAGCAGGGAGACAGGGAAAGAGACCCAGTACTTC.

This chain joins TRBV28 and TRBJ2-7, with D maybe TRBD2 (6 bases). This CDR3 is built from 15 residues. The V and J ends lost 5 bases and 4 bases respectively, with 18 bases between them. Germline V lookup: CDR1 MDHEN, CDR2 SYDVKM. CDR3 amino acids: CASSIFGGRRYEQYF. Here the CDR3 DNA reads TGTGCCAGCAGTATTTTCGGAGGGAGGAGGTACGAGCAGTACTTC. Filled out from reference TRBV28 and TRBJ2-7, the complete variable domain reads DVKVTQSSRYLVKRTGEKVFLECVQDMDHENMFWYRQDPGLGLRLIYFSYDVKMKEKGDIPEGYSVSREKKERFSLILESASTNQTSMYLCASSIFGGRRYEQYFGPGTRLTVT.

The chain combines TRBV9 with TRBJ2-3; D is perhaps TRBD1 (6 bases). Germline V gene data show CDR1 as SGDLS and CDR2 as YYNGEE. The CDR3 runs 15 residues. V shed 4 bases and J shed 4 bases, with 16 bases lying between them. In DNA form, the CDR3 reads TGTGCCAGCAGCAAACAGGGTCTAAGCTCAGATACGCAGTATTTT. Its translation: CASSKQGLSSDTQYF.

The chain employs TRBV19 and TRBJ2-6, with no clear D. Trimming removed 6 bases at V and 0 bases at J, with 9 bases between. CDR1 is LNHDA, CDR2 SQIVND, per germline (reference sequence). CDR3 length: 15 residues. CDR3 DNA sequence: TGTGCCAGTAGAGCTGATGGCTCTGGGGCCAACGTCCTGACTTTC. Residues: CASRADGSGANVLTF.

This clone was observed once. This chain joins TRBV5-1 and TRBJ2-7; no firm D call. Germline CDR1 and CDR2: SGHRS and YFSETQ. Between the trimmed V and J ends, which lost 5 bases and 0 bases, there was a span of 6 bases. CDR3 length equals 12 residues. CDR3 loop: CASSASSYEQYF. DNA for the CDR3: TGCGCCAGCAGTGCCAGCTCCTACGAGCAGTACTTC.

The V and J genes are TRBV11-2 and TRBJ2-1, with TRBD2 matching over 12 bases. V was pared by 5 bases and J by 4 bases, with 9 bases of the junction left unmatched. In germline, CDR1 is SGHAT, CDR2 FQNNGV. CDR3 length: 17 residues. The CDR3 reads CASSPRTSGILYNEQFF. The CDR3 DNA reads as TGTGCCAGCAGCCCCCGGACTAGCGGGATTCTTTACAATGAGCAGTTCTTC. Full variable domain (missing parts from reference TRBV11-2 and TRBJ2-1): EAGVAQSPRYKIIEKRQSVAFWCNPISGHATLYWYQQILGQGPKLLIQFQNNGVVDDSQLPKDRFSAERLKGVDSTLKIQPAKLEDSAVYLCASSPRTSGILYNEQFFGPGTRLTVL.

The chain carries TRBV19 and TRBJ2-5; D possibly corresponds to TRBD1 (5 bases). The germline V gene encodes CDR1 LNHDA and CDR2 SQIVND (reference sequence). Deletions cut 4 bases from V and 3 bases from J, with 21 bases between. The CDR3 loop spans 17 amino acids. CDR3 residues: CASSTPRTGLLKETQYF. Written as DNA, the CDR3 is TGTGCCAGTAGTACCCCGCGTACAGGTCTATTAAAAGAGACCCAGTACTTC.

The genes are TRBV6-5 and TRBJ2-7; D is possibly TRBD1 (5 bases). V was pared by 7 bases and J by 2 bases, with 12 bases between. CDR3 length: 13 residues. Germline CDR1 and CDR2: MNHEY and SVGAGI. CDR3 sequence (DNA): TGTGCCAGCAAGGAAGGGGTGGCCTACGAGCAGTACTTC. It specifies CASKEGVAYEQYF.

This chain connects TRBV5-1 to TRBJ2-7, with D perhaps TRBD2 (5 bases). The CDR3 has 14 amino acids. The germline V gene has CDR1 SGHRS and CDR2 YFSETQ. Trimming left V 0 bases short and J 6 bases short, with 13 bases between. The CDR3 region is CASSLGELSGEQYF. The CDR3 coding sequence is TGCGCCAGCAGCTTGGGGGAGCTTTCGGGCGAGCAGTACTTC.

The rearrangement links TRBV9 to TRBJ2-7; maybe TRBD1 (5 bases). V was cut by 4 bases and J by 5 bases, with 13 bases left in between. The CDR3 contains 13 residues. Germline V gene data show CDR1 as SGDLS and CDR2 as YYNGEE. The CDR3, as DNA: TGTGCCAGCAGCCCCTGGATGGGGCACGAGCAGTACTTC. Its translation: CASSPWMGHEQYF.

This chain links TRBV28 with TRBJ1-2; no reliable D call. Germline CDR1 MDHEN, CDR2 SYDVKM. Trimming took 3 bases from V and 7 from J, leaving 9 bases between them. CDR3 size: 12 residues. The CDR3 protein is CASSFSSFGYTF. The CDR3 nucleotides read TGTGCCAGCAGTTTTAGCTCGTTTGGCTACACCTTC.

This chain connects TRBV7-9 to TRBJ2-7; D call uncertain. The CDR3 contains 14 residues. Germline V gene lookup returns CDR1 SEHNR and CDR2 FQNEAQ (reference sequence). V gave up 1 base and J gave up 3 bases, with 10 bases separating them. The CDR3 bases are TGTGCCAGCAGCTTAGTGGCAGCGAGCTACGAGCAGTACTTC. Translation gives CASSLVAASYEQYF.

The chain links TRBV18 to TRBJ1-5, with D tentatively TRBD1 (6 bases). The CDR3 covers 14 residues. In germline, CDR1 is KGHSH, CDR2 LQKENI. Trimming took off 4 bases at V and 7 bases at J, with 14 bases between the two ends. The chain's CDR3 is CASSLTGTEQPQHF. Here the CDR3 DNA reads TGTGCCAGCTCACTAACAGGGACCGAACAGCCCCAGCATTTT.

V is TRBV7-9 and J is TRBJ2-7, with D tentatively TRBD1 (6 bases). V was trimmed by 5 bases and J by 2 bases, leaving 10 bases between them. This CDR3 has 13 amino acids. CDR1 and CDR2 from the germline V gene are SEHNR and FQNEAQ (reference sequence). The CDR3, as DNA: TGTGCCAGCAGCCAGGGGACACCCTACGAGCAGTACTTC. Protein product: CASSQGTPYEQYF.

The genes are TRBV6-2 or TRBV6-3 and TRBJ2-3; D is perhaps TRBD2 (6 bases). V gave up 2 bases and J gave up 7 bases, with 19 bases separating them. There are 16 residues in the CDR3. Per the germline V gene, CDR1 is MNHEY and CDR2 is SVGEGT. CDR3 in DNA: TGTGCCAGCAGTTACGGGTCCCTTAGCGGTTCCAATACGCAGTATTTT. This gives the protein CASSYGSLSGSNTQYF.

The chain links TRBV3-1 (or the pseudogene TRBV3-2) to TRBJ2-7; 10 bases fit TRBD2. The V and J ends lost 0 bases and 4 bases, in that order; junction bases with no gene match: 6. CDR3 length: 16 amino acids. Germline V gives CDR1 LGHDT, CDR2 YNNKEL (reference sequence). In DNA, the CDR3 is TGTGCCAGCAGCCAAGATCTAACTAGCGGGATTTACGAGCAGTACTTC. Translated, it gives CASSQDLTSGIYEQYF.

Only one count was recorded for this clone. The chain uses TRBV12-5 and TRBJ1-2; D gene uncertain. The germline CDR1 and CDR2 sequences are LGHNT and FRNRAP. The CDR3 sequence is 15 residues long. V dropped 0 bases and J dropped 8 bases, with 16 bases sitting between them. The CDR3 nucleotides read TGTGCTAGTGGTTTGGTACTTCGCAGGACGGGGGGCTACACCTTC. Amino acid sequence: CASGLVLRRTGGYTF.

CDR3 residues: CAWRSSGRNEQFF. The CDR3 coding sequence is TGTGCCTGGCGTTCTAGCGGGAGGAATGAGCAGTTCTTC. The chain employs TRBV30 and TRBJ2-1; 11 nucleotides line up with TRBD2. Germline loops: CDR1 GTSNPN, CDR2 SVGIG (reference sequence). V was pared by 5 bases and J by 7 bases, with 4 bases of the junction left unmatched. CDR3 size: 13 residues. Filled out from reference TRBV30 and TRBJ2-1, the complete variable domain reads SQTIHQWPATLVQPVGSPLSLECTVEGTSNPNLYWYRQAAGRGLQLLFYSVGIGQISSEVPQNLSASRPQDRQFILSSKKLLLSDSGFYLCAWRSSGRNEQFFGPGTRLTVL.

The rearrangement uses TRBV7-2 and TRBJ1-1, with TRBD1 as a possible D gene (5 bases). Germline V lookup: CDR1 SGHTA, CDR2 FQGNSA. This CDR3 is 14 amino acids long. Between the trimmed V and J ends, which lost 2 bases and 5 bases, there was a span of 12 bases. This CDR3 reads CASSLSGGWTEAFF. As DNA, the CDR3 is TGTGCCAGCAGCTTATCCGGGGGTTGGACTGAAGCTTTCTTT.

V is TRBV6-5 and J is TRBJ2-7, with D tentatively TRBD2 (6 bases). The germline V gene has CDR1 MNHEY and CDR2 SVGAGI. CDR3 length: 14 amino acids. V shed 7 bases and J shed 1 base, with 14 bases lying between them. The CDR3, as DNA: TGTGCCAGCAACTCACAAGGAGGGTCCTACGAGCAGTACTTC. Translation: CASNSQGGSYEQYF.

The chain links TRBV21-1 to TRBJ1-2; the table gives TRBD1 as D, unverified against the DNA. TRBV21-1 is annotated as a pseudogene. The CDR3 extends over 16 amino acids. The CDR3 DNA is TGTGCCAGCAGCAAGCGACAGGGGTCCCCCCGGCGTGGCTACACCTTC. This gives the protein CASSKRQGSPRRGYTF.

The chain links TRBV19 to TRBJ1-5; 8 positions match TRBD1. Losses at the gene ends were 2 bases for V and 6 bases for J; bases not matched to a gene: 6. The length of the CDR3 is 15 residues. CDR1 and CDR2 from the germline V gene are LNHDA and SQIVND (reference sequence). The CDR3 DNA follows: TGTGCCAGTAGTATAAAAACAGGGGGGAGTCAGCCCCAGCATTTT. Protein product: CASSIKTGGSQPQHF.

This clone was counted once. The chain recombines TRBV29-1 with TRBJ2-6, with a possible D match to TRBD2 (5 bases). Germline lookup yields CDR1 SQVTM and CDR2 ANQGSEA. Trimming left V 6 bases short and J 2 bases short, with 8 bases between. The CDR3 extends over 13 amino acids. Here the CDR3 DNA reads TGCAGCGTCGACGGGGCTGGGGCCAACGTCCTGACTTTC. It yields the protein CSVDGAGANVLTF.

The chain carries TRBV4-1 and TRBJ2-7, with D possibly matching TRBD2 (6 bases). The CDR3 runs 16 residues. Trimming took 0 bases from V and 7 from J, leaving 19 bases between them. Per germline, CDR1 MGHRA and CDR2 YSYEKL. The CDR3 region has the DNA TGCGCCAGCAGCCAAGAGGGTAGCGGAGGATTACGTGAGCAGTACTTC. This gives the protein CASSQEGSGGLREQYF.

DNA of the CDR3: TGTGCCAGCAGCCGGGAGACAGGCAATTCACCCCTCCACTTT. Encoded protein: CASSRETGNSPLHF. This chain joins TRBV14 and TRBJ1-6, with a tentative D call TRBD1 (6 bases). In germline, CDR1 is SGHDN, CDR2 FVKESK. The V and J ends lost 4 bases and 7 bases respectively, with 11 bases between them. The CDR3 totals 14 residues.

The chain uses TRBV19 and TRBJ2-2; D call uncertain. The CDR3 length is 14 residues. V lost 5 bases and J lost 1, with 8 bases in between. Germline V gene sequence: CDR1 LNHDA, CDR2 SQIVND (reference sequence). The CDR3 DNA is TGTGCCAGTAGTCCCCCAGGGAACACCGGGGAGCTGTTTTTT. Translation gives CASSPPGNTGELFF.

The chain couples TRBV5-6 to TRBJ2-5, with 9 bases lining up with TRBD2. The CDR3 loop spans 17 amino acids. Germline V gene lookup returns CDR1 SGHDT and CDR2 YYEEEE. The V and J ends lost 2 bases and 1 base, in that order; junction bases with no gene match: 9. The CDR3 DNA reads as TGTGCCAGCAGCTTCGACTCTAGCGGGATCTCCCAAGAGACCCAGTACTTC. Translation: CASSFDSSGISQETQYF. Supplemented by reference TRBV5-6 and TRBJ2-5, the full variable domain reads DAGVTQSPTHLIKTRGQQVTLRCSPKSGHDTVSWYQQALGQGPQFIFQYYEEEERQRGNFPDRFSGHQFPNYSSELNVNALLLGDSALYLCASSFDSSGISQETQYFGPGTRLLVL.

The gene calls are TRBV6-5 and TRBJ1-2; 7 bases line up with TRBD1. In germline, CDR1 is MNHEY, CDR2 SVGAGI. The CDR3 totals 12 residues. Unmatched junction bases numbered 2, after V lost 6 bases and J lost 4 bases. Here the CDR3 DNA reads TGTGCCAGCAGACAGGGGTTCTATGGCTACACCTTC. Protein product: CASRQGFYGYTF.